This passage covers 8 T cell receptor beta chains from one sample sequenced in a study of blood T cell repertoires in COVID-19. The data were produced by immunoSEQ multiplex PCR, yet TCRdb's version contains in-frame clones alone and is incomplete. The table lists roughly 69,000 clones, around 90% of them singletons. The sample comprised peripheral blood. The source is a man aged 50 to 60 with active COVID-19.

Written as DNA, the CDR3 is TGTGCCAGCAGCCAAGAACGGCCGGAGGACAGGCTGGGCTTTGCCAAAAACATTCAGTACTTC. Translating gives CASSQERPEDRLGFAKNIQYF. The chain employs TRBV3-1 (or the pseudogene TRBV3-2) and TRBJ2-4, with 7 bases fitting TRBD1. CDR1 LGHDT and CDR2 YNNKEL come from the germline V gene (reference sequence). There are 21 residues in the CDR3. V lost 0 bases, J lost 1 base, and 18 bases stayed unmatched.

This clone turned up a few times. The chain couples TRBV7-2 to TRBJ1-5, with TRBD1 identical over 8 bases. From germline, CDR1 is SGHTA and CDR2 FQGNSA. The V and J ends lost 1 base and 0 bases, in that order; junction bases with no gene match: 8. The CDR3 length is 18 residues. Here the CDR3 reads CASSLEGTGAYSNQPQHF. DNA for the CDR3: TGTGCCAGCAGCTTAGAAGGGACAGGTGCCTATAGCAATCAGCCCCAGCATTTT.

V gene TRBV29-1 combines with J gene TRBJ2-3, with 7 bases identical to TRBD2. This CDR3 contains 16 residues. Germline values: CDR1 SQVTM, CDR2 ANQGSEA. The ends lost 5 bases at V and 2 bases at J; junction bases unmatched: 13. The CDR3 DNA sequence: TGCAGCGTTCCAGCTCCGCTAGCGGAGAACACAGATACGCAGTATTTT. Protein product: CSVPAPLAENTDTQYF.

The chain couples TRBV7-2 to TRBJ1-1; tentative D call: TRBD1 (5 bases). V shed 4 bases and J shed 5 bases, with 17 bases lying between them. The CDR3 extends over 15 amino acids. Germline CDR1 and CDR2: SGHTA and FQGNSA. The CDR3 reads CASSSGRFGGTEAFF. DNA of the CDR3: TGTGCCAGCAGCTCCGGACGCTTTGGGGGGACTGAAGCTTTCTTT.

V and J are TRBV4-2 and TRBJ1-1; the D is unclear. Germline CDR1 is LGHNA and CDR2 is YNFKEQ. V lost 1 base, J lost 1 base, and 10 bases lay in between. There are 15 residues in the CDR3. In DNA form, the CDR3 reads TGTGCCAGCAGCCAAGGCCAGTCGTCGAACACTGAAGCTTTCTTT. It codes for CASSQGQSSNTEAFF.

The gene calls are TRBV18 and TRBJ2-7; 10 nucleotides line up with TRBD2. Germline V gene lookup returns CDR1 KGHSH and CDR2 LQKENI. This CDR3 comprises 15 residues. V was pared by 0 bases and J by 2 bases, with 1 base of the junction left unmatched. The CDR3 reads CASSPPLAGAYEQYF. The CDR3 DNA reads TGTGCCAGCTCACCACCCCTAGCGGGGGCCTACGAGCAGTACTTC.

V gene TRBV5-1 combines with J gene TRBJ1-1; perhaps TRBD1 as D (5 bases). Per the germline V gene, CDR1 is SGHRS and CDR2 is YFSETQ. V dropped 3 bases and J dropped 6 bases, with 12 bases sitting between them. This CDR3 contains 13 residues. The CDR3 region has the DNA TGCGCCAGCAGCTCGGGCGGGGGACCTGAAGCTTTCTTT. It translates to CASSSGGGPEAFF.

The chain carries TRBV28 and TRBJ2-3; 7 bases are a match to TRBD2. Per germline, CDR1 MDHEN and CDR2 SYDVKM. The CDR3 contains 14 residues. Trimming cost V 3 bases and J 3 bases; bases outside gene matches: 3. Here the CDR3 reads CASSLPGGTDTQYF. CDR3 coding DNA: TGTGCCAGCAGTTTGCCCGGGGGGACAGATACGCAGTATTTT.